Listed below are T cell receptor beta chains from one sample, sequenced in a study of blood T cell repertoires in COVID-19. The table came from immunoSEQ multiplex PCR; TCRdb's copy has only in-frame clones and leaves some out. The table has about 210,000 clones, 84% seen once. Material: peripheral blood. The receptors derive from a man aged 50-60 years with active or convalescent COVID-19. CDR3s include the opening cysteine and the closing phenylalanine or tryptophan. A D gene is named only where the DNA matches it firmly. Not every row has a clone size; where given, it reads once, few, many or a size class.

D gene: .; J gene: TRBJ1-1; clone size: few; V gene: TRBV11-2; CDR3 protein: CASSLRFVGGASGTEAFF; CDR3 DNA: TGTGCCAGCAGCTTAAGATTTGTGGGCGGGGCATCTGGTACTGAAGCTTTCTTT
D gene: .; J gene: TRBJ1-5; clone size: .; V gene: TRBV5-6; CDR3 protein: CASSLDGNNQPQHF; CDR3 DNA: TGTGCCAGCAGCTTGGACGGTAACAATCAGCCCCAGCATTTT
D gene: TRBD2; J gene: TRBJ2-1; clone size: .; V gene: TRBV7-2; CDR3 protein: CASSARLAGGRNEQFF; CDR3 DNA: TGTGCCAGCAGCGCAAGACTAGCGGGGGGGCGCAATGAGCAGTTCTTC
D gene: TRBD1; J gene: TRBJ2-7; clone size: .; V gene: TRBV18; CDR3 protein: CASSPSGRTGDYEQYF; CDR3 DNA: TGTGCCAGCTCACCAAGTGGTCGGACAGGAGACTACGAGCAGTACTTC
D gene: .; J gene: TRBJ1-1; clone size: .; V gene: TRBV29-1; CDR3 protein: CSVETTGSGEAFF; CDR3 DNA: TGCAGCGTTGAGACCACAGGGAGCGGAGAAGCTTTCTTT
D gene: .; J gene: TRBJ1-5; clone size: few; V gene: TRBV28; CDR3 protein: CASSLRQFNQPQHF; CDR3 DNA: TGTGCCAGCAGTTTGAGGCAGTTCAATCAGCCCCAGCATTTT
D gene: TRBD2; J gene: TRBJ2-7; clone size: .; V gene: TRBV5-1; CDR3 protein: CASSPGLAGPSYEQYF; CDR3 DNA: TGCGCCAGCAGCCCGGGACTAGCGGGCCCATCCTACGAGCAGTACTTC
D gene: .; J gene: TRBJ2-7; clone size: .; V gene: TRBV5-1; CDR3 protein: CASSFLPGYSYEQYF; CDR3 DNA: TGCGCCAGCAGCTTCCTGCCAGGCTACTCCTACGAGCAGTACTTC
D gene: .; J gene: TRBJ2-7; clone size: .; V gene: TRBV2; CDR3 protein: CASSDEGANLYEQYF; CDR3 DNA: TGTGCCAGCAGTGATGAGGGAGCGAACCTCTACGAGCAGTACTTC
D gene: .; J gene: TRBJ1-1; clone size: .; V gene: TRBV29-1; CDR3 protein: CSATVDGDTEAFF; CDR3 DNA: TGCAGCGCGACAGTAGACGGGGACACTGAAGCTTTCTTT
D gene: TRBD2; J gene: TRBJ2-3; clone size: few; V gene: TRBV7-6; CDR3 protein: CASSQLGLAGDLSTDTQYF; CDR3 DNA: TGTGCCAGCAGCCAGTTAGGACTAGCGGGAGACCTCAGCACAGATACGCAGTATTTT
D gene: TRBD2; J gene: TRBJ2-1; clone size: once; V gene: TRBV24-1; CDR3 protein: CATRTSGSYNEQFF; CDR3 DNA: TGTGCCACCAGAACTAGCGGTTCCTACAATGAGCAGTTCTTC
D gene: .; J gene: TRBJ1-6; clone size: .; V gene: TRBV3-1/TRBV3-2; CDR3 protein: CASSPGTPGRSPLHF; CDR3 DNA: TGTGCCAGCAGCCCCGGGACTCCGGGTCGTTCACCCCTCCACTTT
D gene: .; J gene: TRBJ2-1; clone size: .; V gene: TRBV6-1; CDR3 protein: CASSYLRDEQFF; CDR3 DNA: TGTGCCAGCAGTTATCTCAGGGATGAGCAGTTCTTC
D gene: .; J gene: TRBJ1-2; clone size: .; V gene: TRBV3-1/TRBV3-2; CDR3 protein: CASTDRIFGYTF; CDR3 DNA: TGTGCCAGCACAGACAGAATCTTTGGCTACACCTTC
D gene: .; J gene: TRBJ1-1; clone size: .; V gene: TRBV6-5; CDR3 protein: CASGDRQAFF; CDR3 DNA: TGTGCCAGTGGAGACCGCCAGGCTTTCTTT
D gene: TRBD2; J gene: TRBJ2-3; clone size: .; V gene: TRBV12-5; CDR3 protein: CASGLGPRTDNSGSAADTQYF; CDR3 DNA: TGTGCTAGTGGTTTGGGACCCCGGACAGACAATAGCGGGAGTGCGGCAGATACGCAGTATTTT
D gene: TRBD2; J gene: TRBJ2-2; clone size: .; V gene: TRBV13; CDR3 protein: CASSLFLAGGLTNTGELFF; CDR3 DNA: TGTGCCAGCAGCTTATTTCTAGCGGGGGGTCTCACGAACACCGGGGAGCTGTTTTTT
D gene: TRBD1; J gene: TRBJ1-1; clone size: .; V gene: TRBV5-6; CDR3 protein: CASSRDRGSTEAFF; CDR3 DNA: TGTGCCAGCAGCCGCGACAGGGGATCCACTGAAGCTTTCTTT
D gene: .; J gene: TRBJ2-2; clone size: .; V gene: TRBV10-3; CDR3 protein: CAISGQKANTGELFF; CDR3 DNA: TGTGCCATCAGCGGACAGAAAGCGAACACCGGGGAGCTGTTTTTT
D gene: TRBD2; J gene: TRBJ2-3; clone size: .; V gene: TRBV11-2; CDR3 protein: CASSPTRTSVGDTQYF; CDR3 DNA: TGTGCCAGCAGCCCCACTCGGACTAGCGTGGGAGATACGCAGTATTTT
D gene: TRBD2; J gene: TRBJ2-7; clone size: .; V gene: TRBV4-1; CDR3 protein: CASSPSGGAVDYEQYF; CDR3 DNA: TGCGCCAGCAGCCCGTCGGGGGGGGCGGTCGATTACGAGCAGTACTTC
D gene: TRBD1; J gene: TRBJ1-1; clone size: .; V gene: TRBV2; CDR3 protein: CASSPRTGRTFF; CDR3 DNA: TGTGCCAGCAGCCCCCGGACAGGGAGAACTTTCTTT
D gene: TRBD1; J gene: TRBJ2-2; clone size: .; V gene: TRBV11-3; CDR3 protein: CASSLRQGAGELFF; CDR3 DNA: TGTGCCAGCAGCTTAAGACAGGGGGCCGGGGAGCTGTTTTTT
D gene: .; J gene: TRBJ1-1; clone size: .; V gene: TRBV28; CDR3 protein: CASSLNQRSTEAFF; CDR3 DNA: TGTGCCAGCAGTCTGAACCAAAGGAGCACTGAAGCTTTCTTT
D gene: TRBD2; J gene: TRBJ2-1; clone size: .; V gene: TRBV5-1; CDR3 protein: CASSFSGTNEQFF; CDR3 DNA: TGCGCCAGCAGTTTTAGCGGGACCAATGAGCAGTTCTTC
D gene: .; J gene: TRBJ1-1; clone size: .; V gene: TRBV28; CDR3 protein: CASSLPGMETFF; CDR3 DNA: TGTGCCAGCAGTTTACCGGGGATGGAGACTTTCTTT